This T cell receptor (beta chain) was identified during a study of T-cell reconstitution after alpha-beta-depleted transplantation in children. A TCRbeta library incorporating unique molecular identifiers was prepared. TCRdb analysed the PCR reads with MiXCR anew, one entry per CDR3 protein. The data contain just over 200,000 distinct CDR3 sequences, approximately 8.4% of them singletons. This specimen consisted of PBMCs, mostly from graft donor cells, obtained 360 days after TCRalphabeta/CD19-depleted stem cell transplant. This TCR was recovered from a male patient aged 2 to 9 who had a stem cell transplant for acute myeloid leukemia, so the T cells may come from the graft donor.

The CDR3 DNA sequence: TGTGCCACTACTCGGGCTAGGTGGTACAATGAGCAGTTCTTC. It specifies CATTRARWYNEQFF. The chain combines TRBV2 with TRBJ2-1; D not resolved. Trimming removed 10 bases from V and 4 bases from J, with 17 bases in between. Germline loops: CDR1 SNHLY, CDR2 FYNNEI. This CDR3 spans 14 amino acids.